Listed here are 22 T cell receptor beta chains from one sample, sequenced in a study of identical twins. Via MiXCR, TCRdb re-called the 5' RACE reads, giving one row per CDR3 protein. The sample includes under 350,000 distinct CDR3 sequences, more than 8% of them seen just once. This same sample was also taken into another study, of yellow fever vaccine responses in identical twins.

Sequencing was performed on CD8+ T cells sorted from blood. Source of these receptors: a woman between 18 and 29 years old in good health.

The rearrangement joins TRBV20-1 to TRBJ2-7; 8 bases are shared with TRBD2. This CDR3 spans 14 amino acids. With 6 bases clipped from V and 3 bases from J, the junction kept 10 bases outside the gene matches. CDR1 and CDR2 from the germline V gene are DFQATT and SNEGSKA (reference sequence). CDR3 nucleotide sequence: TGCAGTGCCCCAGGCGGGGGGAAGAGCTACGAGCAGTACTTC. This sequence encodes CSAPGGGKSYEQYF.

The V call is TRBV10-1, the J call TRBJ2-5; D is ambiguous. The CDR3 loop spans 12 amino acids. Looked up from germline, CDR1 is WNHNN and CDR2 is SYGVQD (reference sequence). The V end was cut by 7 bases, the J end by 3 bases, with 9 bases between. CDR3 sequence (DNA): TGCGCCAGCAAACGAGGAAAAGAGACCCAGTACTTC. Protein: CASKRGKETQYF.

This clonotype came up many times. The chain employs TRBV27 and TRBJ2-3; perhaps TRBD2 as D (5 bases). CDR1 and CDR2 from the germline V gene are MNHEY and SMNVEV (reference sequence). This CDR3 is 16 amino acids long. Trimming removed 4 bases at V and 2 bases at J, with 16 bases between. The DNA for the CDR3 is TGTGCCAGCAGTTCCCTTGGCGGGCGACCCACAGATACGCAGTATTTT. As protein: CASSSLGGRPTDTQYF.

The chain combines TRBV29-1 with TRBJ2-5, with 8 bases matching TRBD1. CDR3 length: 13 residues. V dropped 7 bases and J dropped 4; count of bases not matched to a gene: 8. Germline-derived CDR1 and CDR2 are SQVTM and ANQGSEA. The chain's CDR3 is CSARQGQGETQYF. In nucleotides, the CDR3 is TGCAGCGCACGACAGGGGCAGGGAGAGACCCAGTACTTC.

This clonotype has a handful of counts. DNA for the CDR3: TGTGCCAGTAGTACGGGACTAGCCGGCTACGAGCAGTACTTC. This codes for CASSTGLAGYEQYF. The chain carries TRBV19 and TRBJ2-7, with 9 bases aligning to TRBD2. Per germline, CDR1 LNHDA and CDR2 SQIVND (reference sequence). J lost 3 bases, V lost 4 bases, and 4 bases had no gene match. The CDR3 runs 14 residues.

This sequence joins TRBV6-5 and TRBJ2-7; perhaps TRBD1 as D (6 bases). The ends were cut back, 10 bases at V and 6 bases at J, with 10 bases in the middle. The CDR3 consists of 10 residues. The germline V gene encodes CDR1 MNHEY and CDR2 SVGAGI. This chain's CDR3 is CATGQPEQYF. The DNA for the CDR3 is TGTGCCACCGGACAGCCCGAGCAGTACTTC.

This clonotype was observed many times. The chain links TRBV5-1 to TRBJ2-2, with 10 bases that match TRBD2. This CDR3 contains 17 residues. The germline CDR1 and CDR2 sequences are SGHRS and YFSETQ. V lost 2 bases, J lost 3 bases, and 7 bases stayed unmatched. Written as DNA, the CDR3 is TGCGCCAGCAGCTTATTAGCGGGGGGCCCCTACACCGGGGAGCTGTTTTTT. It translates to CASSLLAGGPYTGELFF.

This clonotype came up once. The rearrangement joins TRBV24-1 to TRBJ1-2, with unresolved D. Germline CDR1 reads KGHDR; CDR2 reads SFDVKD. Trimming took off 4 bases at V and 8 bases at J, with 19 bases between the two ends. The CDR3 has 15 residues. Written as DNA, the CDR3 is TGTGCCACCAGTGACCACCCAGGCGTCGTCCAAGGCTACACCTTC. Its protein product is CATSDHPGVVQGYTF.

This clonotype was recorded a few times. V is TRBV5-1 and J is TRBJ2-4, with 8 positions matching TRBD2. There are 14 residues in the CDR3. V was clipped by 3 bases and J by 8 bases; unmatched bases: 7. Germline V gene data show CDR1 as SGHRS and CDR2 as YFSETQ. CDR3 residues: CASSSERGIDIQYF. The CDR3 nucleotides are TGCGCCAGCAGCTCAGAGCGGGGGATAGACATTCAGTACTTC.

This clonotype was counted only a few times. The CDR3 loop reads CASSQQLAVGADTQYF. The CDR3 DNA follows: TGCGCCAGCAGCCAGCAACTAGCGGTTGGGGCAGATACGCAGTATTTT. The chain carries TRBV4-3 and TRBJ2-3; 8 bases fit TRBD2. The CDR3 spans 16 residues. Germline loops: CDR1 LGHNA, CDR2 YSLEER. V lost 3 bases and J lost 4; bases outside the gene matches: 9.

This clonotype turned up a few times. The gene calls are TRBV27 and TRBJ1-1; weak D call: TRBD1 (6 bases). The CDR3 spans 14 residues. Trimming left V 7 bases short and J 2 bases short, with 14 bases between. The germline V gene has CDR1 MNHEY and CDR2 SMNVEV (reference sequence). CDR3: CASKQTGVNTEAFF. The CDR3 region has the DNA TGTGCCAGCAAGCAGACAGGCGTCAACACTGAAGCTTTCTTT.

This chain joins TRBV6-5 and TRBJ1-1; D is unclear. CDR3 length: 14 amino acids. Germline-derived CDR1 and CDR2 are MNHEY and SVGAGI. V shed 0 bases and J shed 5 bases, with 10 bases lying between them. CDR3: CASSYSIGFTEAFF. The CDR3 DNA reads TGTGCCAGCAGTTACTCGATAGGGTTTACTGAAGCTTTCTTT.

The chain couples TRBV11-2 to TRBJ2-1; the D call may be TRBD1 or TRBD2 (6 bases each). The germline V and J ends were trimmed by 5 bases and 0 bases, with 14 bases remaining between them. Germline CDR1 reads SGHAT; CDR2 reads FQNNGV. This CDR3 spans 16 amino acids. In nucleotides, the CDR3 is TGTGCCAGCAGCCCCCACGGGGGCAGCTCCTACAATGAGCAGTTCTTC. It codes for CASSPHGGSSYNEQFF.

This clonotype showed up just a few times. The J gene is TRBJ2-7, the V gene TRBV5-1, with D possibly being TRBD1 or TRBD2 (6 bases each). Germline CDR1 SGHRS, CDR2 YFSETQ. The V gene lost 3 bases and the J gene lost 6 bases, with 16 bases spanning the gap. There are 14 residues in the CDR3. CDR3 nucleotides: TGCGCCAGCAGCTGGTCTGAAGGGGGAGGCGAGCAGTACTTC. It is translated as CASSWSEGGGEQYF.

This clonotype was detected a few times. J is TRBJ1-5 and V is TRBV5-6, with 7 bases lining up with TRBD1. The V gene end was trimmed by 2 bases and the J gene end by 7 bases; junction bases not matched to a gene: 6. Germline V lookup: CDR1 SGHDT, CDR2 YYEEEE. The CDR3 runs 14 residues. The CDR3, as DNA: TGTGCCAGCAGCTTAGGGGGCGTATTACAGCCCCAGCATTTT. Its translation: CASSLGGVLQPQHF.

This clonotype was seen a few times. One end of the junction varies from germline; a read error may be responsible. The V gene is TRBV20-1, the J gene TRBJ2-1; 9 nucleotides align to TRBD2. The CDR3 totals 17 residues. The germline V gene encodes CDR1 DFQATT and CDR2 SNEGSKA (reference sequence). The CDR3 sequence is CCAPTHRLAGDWNEQFF. CDR3 nucleotide sequence: TGCTGTGCTCCAACCCACCGATTAGCGGGAGATTGGAATGAGCAGTTCTTC.

This clonotype was counted at least ten times. This sequence joins TRBV4-1 and TRBJ2-4; TRBD1 matches 9 bases. The V and J ends lost 4 bases and 6 bases, in that order; junction bases with no gene match: 4. Germline-derived CDR1 and CDR2 are MGHRA and YSYEKL. CDR3 size: 14 residues. CDR3 residues: CASSPGQGINIQYF. The CDR3 DNA follows: TGCGCCAGCAGCCCCGGACAGGGGATAAACATTCAGTACTTC.

The chain uses TRBV6-5 and TRBJ2-2; D uncertain. The V end lost 7 bases, the J end lost 4 bases, and 7 bases lay between the germline ends. The CDR3 spans 12 residues. Germline V gives CDR1 MNHEY, CDR2 SVGAGI. The CDR3 sequence is CASISATGELFF. The CDR3 nucleotides read TGTGCCAGCATCAGCGCCACCGGGGAGCTGTTTTTT.

This clonotype was counted a few times. The chain combines TRBV3-1 with TRBJ1-1; no firm D call. CDR1 is LGHDT, CDR2 YNNKEL, per germline (reference sequence). The CDR3 has 14 amino acids. V was cut by 4 bases and J by 4 bases, with 13 bases left in between. CDR3 nucleotide sequence: TGTGCCAGCAGCCCGATAGATACCCCCACTGAAGCTTTCTTT. Encoded protein: CASSPIDTPTEAFF.

This rearrangement joins TRBV7-9 to TRBJ1-6; D unclear. Trimming pared 1 base from V and 8 bases from J, leaving 9 bases between. The CDR3 sequence is 14 residues long. Germline loops: CDR1 SEHNR, CDR2 FQNEAQ (reference sequence). The CDR3 is CASSLGVGDSPLHF. The CDR3 DNA follows: TGTGCCAGCAGCTTAGGGGTCGGGGATTCACCCCTCCACTTT.

This clonotype was detected many times. The chain is built from TRBV6-4 and TRBJ2-1; D is unresolved. The V gene's germline CDR1 is MRHNA and CDR2 SNTAGT. V dropped 4 bases and J dropped 6 bases, with 10 bases sitting between them. The CDR3 is 13 residues long. CDR3 in DNA: TGTGCCAGCAGTGCTTCAGAAATCAATGAGCAGTTCTTC. As protein: CASSASEINEQFF.

Many counts were recorded for this clonotype. The chain couples TRBV4-3 to TRBJ2-3; TRBD2 agrees at 12 bases. The V gene end was trimmed by 3 bases and the J gene end by 0 bases; junction bases not matched to a gene: 13. CDR1 is LGHNA and CDR2 is YSLEER in the germline V gene. This CDR3 region has 20 residues. Written as DNA, the CDR3 is TGCGCCAGCAGCCACCCGGGACTAGCGGGTTGGGGGTCTAGCACAGATACGCAGTATTTT. Encoded protein: CASSHPGLAGWGSSTDTQYF.